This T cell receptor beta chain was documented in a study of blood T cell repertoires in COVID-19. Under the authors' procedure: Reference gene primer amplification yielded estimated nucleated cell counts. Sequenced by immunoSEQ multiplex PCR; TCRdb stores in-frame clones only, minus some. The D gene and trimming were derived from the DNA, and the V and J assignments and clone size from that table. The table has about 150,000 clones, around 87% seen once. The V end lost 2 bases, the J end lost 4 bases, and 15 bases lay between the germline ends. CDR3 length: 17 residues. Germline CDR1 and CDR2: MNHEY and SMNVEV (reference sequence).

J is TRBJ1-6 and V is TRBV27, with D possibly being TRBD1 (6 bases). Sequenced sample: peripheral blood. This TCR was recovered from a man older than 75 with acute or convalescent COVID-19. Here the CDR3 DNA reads TGTGCCAGCAGTTTACAAACAGGGCTGTCGTATAATTCACCCCTCCACTTT. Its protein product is CASSLQTGLSYNSPLHF.